The sequence of this T cell receptor beta chain was determined in a study of siplizumab effects on memory and regulatory T cells. Libraries were prepared by immunoSEQ multiplex PCR; TCRdb keeps only in-frame clonotypes and omits some of them. The sample includes about 100,000 clones, 93% of them seen just once. This clonotype was obtained from a human donor in good health. Sequenced: Tregs sorted from blood.

The CDR3 DNA sequence: TGTGCCAGCAGTTACAAGGGGCGTGGAAACACCATATATTTT. Translating it yields CASSYKGRGNTIYF. This chain connects TRBV6-5 to TRBJ1-3; tentatively, D is TRBD1 (5 bases). Trimming stripped 2 bases from V and 3 bases from J, with 8 bases between. CDR3 size: 14 residues. Germline V gene lookup returns CDR1 MNHEY and CDR2 SVGAGI.